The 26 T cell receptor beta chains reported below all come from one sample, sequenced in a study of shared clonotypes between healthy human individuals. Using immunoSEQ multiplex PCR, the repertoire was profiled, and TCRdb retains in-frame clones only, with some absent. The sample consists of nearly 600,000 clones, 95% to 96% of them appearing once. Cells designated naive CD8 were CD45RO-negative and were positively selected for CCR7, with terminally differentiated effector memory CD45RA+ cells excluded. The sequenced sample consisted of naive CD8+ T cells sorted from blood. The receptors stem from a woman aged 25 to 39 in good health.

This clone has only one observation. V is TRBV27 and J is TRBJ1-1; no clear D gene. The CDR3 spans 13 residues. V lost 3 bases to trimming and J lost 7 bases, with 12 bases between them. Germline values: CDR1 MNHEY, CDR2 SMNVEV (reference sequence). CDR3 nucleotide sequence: TGTGCCAGCAGTTTGGGAGTTCGTGGTGAAGCTTTCTTT. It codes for CASSLGVRGEAFF.

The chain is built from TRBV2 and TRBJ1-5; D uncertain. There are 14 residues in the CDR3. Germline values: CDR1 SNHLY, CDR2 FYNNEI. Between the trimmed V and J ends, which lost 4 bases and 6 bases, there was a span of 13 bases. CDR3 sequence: CASSGAYSPQPQHF. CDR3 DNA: TGTGCCAGCAGTGGGGCTTATTCGCCTCAGCCCCAGCATTTT.

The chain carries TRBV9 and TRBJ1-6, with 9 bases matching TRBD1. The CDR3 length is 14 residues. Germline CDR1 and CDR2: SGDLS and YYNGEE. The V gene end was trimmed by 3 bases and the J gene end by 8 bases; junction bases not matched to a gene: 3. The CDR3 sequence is CASSGGQGYSPLHF. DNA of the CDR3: TGTGCCAGCAGCGGGGGACAGGGCTATTCACCCCTCCACTTT.

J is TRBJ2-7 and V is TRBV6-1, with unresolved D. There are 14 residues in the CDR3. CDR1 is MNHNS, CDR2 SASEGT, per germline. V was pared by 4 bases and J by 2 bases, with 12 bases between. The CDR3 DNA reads TGTGCCAGCAGTGTAGGCATCCCGACCTACGAGCAGTACTTC. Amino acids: CASSVGIPTYEQYF.

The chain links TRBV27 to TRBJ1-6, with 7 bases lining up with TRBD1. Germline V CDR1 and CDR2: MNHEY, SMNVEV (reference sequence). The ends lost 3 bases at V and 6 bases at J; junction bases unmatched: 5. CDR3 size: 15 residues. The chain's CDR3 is CASSFAGGANSPLHF. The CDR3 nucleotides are TGTGCCAGCAGTTTTGCAGGGGGGGCTAATTCACCCCTCCACTTT.

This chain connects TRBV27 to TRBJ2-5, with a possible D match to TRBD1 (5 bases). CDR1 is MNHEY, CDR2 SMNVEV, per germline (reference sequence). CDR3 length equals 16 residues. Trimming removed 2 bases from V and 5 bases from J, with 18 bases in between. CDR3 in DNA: TGTGCCAGCAGTTTAAGAAGGGGCGGAGTAGAGGAGACCCAGTACTTC. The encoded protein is CASSLRRGGVEETQYF.

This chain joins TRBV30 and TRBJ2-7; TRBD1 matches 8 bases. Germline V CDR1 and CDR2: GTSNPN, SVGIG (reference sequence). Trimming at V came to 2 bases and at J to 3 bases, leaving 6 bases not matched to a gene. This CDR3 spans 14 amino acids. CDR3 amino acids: CAWSTGTGDYEQYF. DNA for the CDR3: TGTGCCTGGAGTACGGGGACAGGAGACTACGAGCAGTACTTC.

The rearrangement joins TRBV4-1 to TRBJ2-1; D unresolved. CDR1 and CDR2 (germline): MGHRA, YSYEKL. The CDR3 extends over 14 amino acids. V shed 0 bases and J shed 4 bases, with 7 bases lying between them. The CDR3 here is CASSQESEYNEQFF. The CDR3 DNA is TGCGCCAGCAGCCAAGAGTCAGAATACAATGAGCAGTTCTTC.

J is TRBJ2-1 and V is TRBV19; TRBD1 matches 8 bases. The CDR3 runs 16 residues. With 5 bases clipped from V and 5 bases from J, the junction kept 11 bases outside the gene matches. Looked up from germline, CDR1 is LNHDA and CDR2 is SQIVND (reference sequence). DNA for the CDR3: TGTGCCAGTAGTCCAGACTTGGACAGGGTCGACAATGAGCAGTTCTTC. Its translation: CASSPDLDRVDNEQFF.

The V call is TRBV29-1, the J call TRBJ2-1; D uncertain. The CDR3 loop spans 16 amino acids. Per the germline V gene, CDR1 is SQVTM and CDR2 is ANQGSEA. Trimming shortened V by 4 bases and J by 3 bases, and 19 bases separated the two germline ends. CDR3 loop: CSVAPSNPTFYNEQFF. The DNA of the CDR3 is TGCAGCGTTGCCCCCTCAAACCCGACCTTCTACAATGAGCAGTTCTTC.

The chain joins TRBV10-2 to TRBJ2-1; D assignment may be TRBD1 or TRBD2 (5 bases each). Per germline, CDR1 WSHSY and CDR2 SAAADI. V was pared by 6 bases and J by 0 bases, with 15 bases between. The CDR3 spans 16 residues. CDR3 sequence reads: CASSPYGTISYNEQFF. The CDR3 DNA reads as TGCGCCAGCAGCCCCTACGGGACCATCTCCTACAATGAGCAGTTCTTC.

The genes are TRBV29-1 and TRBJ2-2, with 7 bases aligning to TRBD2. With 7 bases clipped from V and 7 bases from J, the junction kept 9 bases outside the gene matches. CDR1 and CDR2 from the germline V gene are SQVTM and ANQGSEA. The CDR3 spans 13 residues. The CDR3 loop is CSAAPRGDGELFF. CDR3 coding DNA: TGCAGCGCCGCACCCCGGGGGGACGGGGAGCTGTTTTTT.

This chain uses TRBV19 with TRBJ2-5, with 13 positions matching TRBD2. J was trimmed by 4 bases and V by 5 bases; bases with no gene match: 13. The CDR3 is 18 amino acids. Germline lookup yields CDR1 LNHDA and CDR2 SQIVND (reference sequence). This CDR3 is CASSPHPTSGRAGETQYF. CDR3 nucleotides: TGTGCCAGTAGTCCCCACCCCACTAGCGGGAGGGCCGGAGAGACCCAGTACTTC.

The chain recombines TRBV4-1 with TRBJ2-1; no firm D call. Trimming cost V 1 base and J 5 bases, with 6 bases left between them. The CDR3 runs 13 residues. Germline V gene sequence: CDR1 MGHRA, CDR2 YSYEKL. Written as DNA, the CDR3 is TGCGCCAGCAGCCAAGGGACGGACAATGAGCAGTTCTTC. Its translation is CASSQGTDNEQFF.

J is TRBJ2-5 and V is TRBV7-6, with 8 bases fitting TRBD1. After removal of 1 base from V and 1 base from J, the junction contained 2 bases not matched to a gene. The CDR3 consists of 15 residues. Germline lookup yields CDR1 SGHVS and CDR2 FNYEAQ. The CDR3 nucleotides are TGTGCCAGCAGCTTAGGACAGGGGACCCAAGAGACCCAGTACTTC. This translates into CASSLGQGTQETQYF.

This chain's CDR3 is CASSVGLAGVSTDTQYF. CDR3 sequence (DNA): TGTGCCAGCAGCGTGGGACTAGCGGGAGTGTCCACAGATACGCAGTATTTT. V gene TRBV5-4 combines with J gene TRBJ2-3; 14 positions match TRBD2. CDR1 is SGHNT and CDR2 is YYREEE in the germline V gene (reference sequence). The CDR3 sequence is 17 residues long. The trim removed 4 bases at V and 2 bases at J, leaving 6 bases unmatched.

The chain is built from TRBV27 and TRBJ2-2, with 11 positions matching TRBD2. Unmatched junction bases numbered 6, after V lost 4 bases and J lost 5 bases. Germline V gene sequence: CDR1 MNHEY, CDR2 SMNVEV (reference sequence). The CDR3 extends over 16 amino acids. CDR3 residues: CASSSLAGGWTGELFF. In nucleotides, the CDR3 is TGTGCCAGCAGTTCCCTAGCGGGAGGATGGACCGGGGAGCTGTTTTTT.

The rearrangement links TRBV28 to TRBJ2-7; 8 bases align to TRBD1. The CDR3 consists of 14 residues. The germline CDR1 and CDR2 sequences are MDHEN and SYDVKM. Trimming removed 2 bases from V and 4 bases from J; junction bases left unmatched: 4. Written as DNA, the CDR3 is TGTGCCAGCAGTTTACGGGACAGGATTTACGAGCAGTACTTC. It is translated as CASSLRDRIYEQYF.

CDR3 region: CASSSPLSSVNQPQHF. The CDR3 region has the DNA TGTGCCAGCAGTTCCCCCCTAAGTTCAGTGAATCAGCCCCAGCATTTT. The V gene is TRBV28, the J gene TRBJ1-5; D ambiguous. Germline assignment: CDR1 MDHEN and CDR2 SYDVKM. The CDR3 consists of 16 residues. V was pared by 4 bases and J by 4 bases, with 17 bases between.

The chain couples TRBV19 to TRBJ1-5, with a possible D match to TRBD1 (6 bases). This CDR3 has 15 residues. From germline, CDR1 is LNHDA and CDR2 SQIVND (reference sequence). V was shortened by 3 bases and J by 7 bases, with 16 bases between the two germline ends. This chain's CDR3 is CASSIGRGGNQPQHF. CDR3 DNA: TGTGCCAGTAGTATTGGCAGGGGAGGAAACCAGCCCCAGCATTTT.

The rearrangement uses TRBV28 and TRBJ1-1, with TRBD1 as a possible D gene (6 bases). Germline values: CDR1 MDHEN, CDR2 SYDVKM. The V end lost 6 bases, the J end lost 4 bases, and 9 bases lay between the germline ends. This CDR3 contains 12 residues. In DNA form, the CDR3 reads TGTGCCAGCAGGGTAGGGGGCACTGAAGCTTTCTTT. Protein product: CASRVGGTEAFF.

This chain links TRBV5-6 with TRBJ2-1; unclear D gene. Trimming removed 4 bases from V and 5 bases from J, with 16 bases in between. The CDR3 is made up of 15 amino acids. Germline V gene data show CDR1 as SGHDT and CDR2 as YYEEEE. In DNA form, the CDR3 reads TGTGCCAGCAGCCATCCTGGGGTCTCTAACAATGAGCAGTTCTTC. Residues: CASSHPGVSNNEQFF.

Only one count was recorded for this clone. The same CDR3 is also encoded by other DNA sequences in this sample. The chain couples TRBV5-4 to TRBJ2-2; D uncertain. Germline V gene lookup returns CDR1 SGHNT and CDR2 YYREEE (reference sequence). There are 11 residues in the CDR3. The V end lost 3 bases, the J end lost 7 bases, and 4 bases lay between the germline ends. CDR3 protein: CASSSVGELFF. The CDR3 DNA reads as TGTGCCAGCAGCTCGGTCGGGGAGCTGTTTTTT.

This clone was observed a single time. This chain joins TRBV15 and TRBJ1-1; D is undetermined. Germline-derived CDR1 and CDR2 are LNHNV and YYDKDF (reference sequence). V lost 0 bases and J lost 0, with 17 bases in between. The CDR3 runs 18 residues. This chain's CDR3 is CATSRDLITATMNTEAFF. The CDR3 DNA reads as TGTGCCACCAGCAGAGATCTTATAACAGCGACTATGAACACTGAAGCTTTCTTT.

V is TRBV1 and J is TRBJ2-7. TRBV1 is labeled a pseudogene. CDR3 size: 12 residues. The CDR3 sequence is CTSSQETYEQYF. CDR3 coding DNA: TGCACCAGCAGCCAAGAAACCTACGAGCAGTACTTC.

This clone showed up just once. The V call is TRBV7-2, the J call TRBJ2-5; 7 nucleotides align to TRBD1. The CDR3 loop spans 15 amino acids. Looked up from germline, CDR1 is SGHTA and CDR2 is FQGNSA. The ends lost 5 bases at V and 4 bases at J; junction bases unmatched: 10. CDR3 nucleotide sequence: TGTGCCAGCAGCAGCGACAGGGCCTTGGCAGAGACCCAGTACTTC. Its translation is CASSSDRALAETQYF.